A single sample is the source of the 25 T cell receptor beta chains below, sequenced in a study of chemoradiotherapy in HPV16-positive cancers. TCRdb keeps only in-frame clones here, not all; method: immunoSEQ multiplex PCR. Of tens of thousands of clones listed, 90% are singletons. This specimen consisted of blood, obtained from a patient who underwent chemoradiotherapy. All receptors derive from a human donor with HPV-associated anogenital cancer.

This chain uses TRBV9 with TRBJ1-1, with D hard to call. Between the trimmed V and J ends, which lost 1 base and 0 bases, there was a span of 7 bases. Germline CDR1 is SGDLS and CDR2 is YYNGEE. This CDR3 region has 14 residues. DNA of the CDR3: TGTGCCAGCAGCGTATATGGAGTGAACACTGAAGCTTTCTTT. This gives the protein CASSVYGVNTEAFF.

This chain uses TRBV27 with TRBJ1-5; possibly TRBD1 for D (5 bases). There are 15 residues in the CDR3. V shed 0 bases and J shed 4 bases, with 10 bases lying between them. The germline gives CDR1 MNHEY, CDR2 SMNVEV (reference sequence). This chain's CDR3 is CASSLSGGGNQPQHF. CDR3 in DNA: TGTGCCAGCAGTTTATCCGGTGGGGGTAATCAGCCCCAGCATTTT.

The chain links TRBV5-6 to TRBJ2-1; D ambiguous. CDR1 SGHDT and CDR2 YYEEEE come from the germline V gene. The length of the CDR3 is 11 residues. V shed 0 bases and J shed 10 bases, with 5 bases lying between them. For the CDR3, the DNA is TGTGCCAGCAGCTTGGCAGCAGAGCAGTTCTTC. Translating gives CASSLAAEQFF.

J is TRBJ2-3 and V is TRBV15; 8 positions agree with TRBD2. The CDR3 has 16 residues. Germline V CDR1 and CDR2: LNHNV, YYDKDF (reference sequence). Trimming at V came to 7 bases and at J to 6 bases, leaving 15 bases not matched to a gene. CDR3: CATTPGGGRARDTQYF. The CDR3 bases are TGTGCCACCACCCCCGGCGGGGGGAGGGCCCGGGATACGCAGTATTTT.

This chain links TRBV19 with TRBJ2-3; 10 nucleotides match TRBD2. This CDR3 contains 14 residues. The V gene end was trimmed by 9 bases and the J gene end by 1 base; junction bases not matched to a gene: 4. Germline CDR1 reads LNHDA; CDR2 reads SQIVND (reference sequence). CDR3 bases: TGTGCCAGGGGGACTAGCGCTTGCACAGATACGCAGTATTTT. It encodes CARGTSACTDTQYF.

This rearrangement joins TRBV4-3 to TRBJ2-2, with D maybe TRBD1 (6 bases). Between the trimmed V and J ends, which lost 0 bases and 6 bases, there was a span of 14 bases. The CDR3 has 16 amino acids. CDR1 and CDR2 from the germline V gene are LGHNA and YSLEER. The CDR3 sequence is CASSQDETGLPGELFF. The CDR3 DNA is TGCGCCAGCAGCCAAGATGAAACAGGGCTGCCCGGGGAGCTGTTTTTT.

The gene calls are TRBV5-4 and TRBJ2-1; 7 bases are a match to TRBD2. The CDR3 runs to 14 residues. In germline, CDR1 is SGHNT, CDR2 YYREEE (reference sequence). V was clipped by 4 bases and J by 6 bases; unmatched bases: 7. The DNA for the CDR3 is TGTGCCAGCAGCCAGCGGGATGGGGGCAATGAGCAGTTCTTC. Protein sequence: CASSQRDGGNEQFF.

This clone is a singleton in its sample. The V gene is TRBV5-6, the J gene TRBJ1-4; possible D gene TRBD1, 5 bases. The V gene lost 4 bases and the J gene lost 2 bases, with 15 bases spanning the gap. Per the germline V gene, CDR1 is SGHDT and CDR2 is YYEEEE. The CDR3 is 16 residues long. CDR3 bases: TGTGCCAGCAGCGGGGCCTTCGTTGGGACTAATGAAAAACTGTTTTTT. The encoded protein is CASSGAFVGTNEKLFF.

The chain joins TRBV7-8 to TRBJ1-2; TRBD1 is a possible D gene (5 bases). The CDR3 has 16 amino acids. The V gene lost 3 bases and the J gene lost 4 bases, with 18 bases spanning the gap. Germline-derived CDR1 and CDR2 are SGHVS and FQNEAQ. This chain's CDR3 is CASSLAGTGSLYGYTF. The CDR3 nucleotides read TGTGCCAGCAGCTTGGCCGGTACAGGCTCCCTCTATGGCTACACCTTC.

The chain couples TRBV19 to TRBJ2-7; a weak D match, TRBD1 (6 bases). V was cut by 5 bases and J by 6 bases, with 20 bases left in between. Germline V gene lookup returns CDR1 LNHDA and CDR2 SQIVND (reference sequence). This CDR3 region has 15 residues. The CDR3 sequence: CASSSQGGQSTEQYF. In DNA form, the CDR3 reads TGTGCCAGTAGTTCTCAGGGCGGACAGTCTACCGAGCAGTACTTC.

The chain has TRBV7-9 and TRBJ1-2, with TRBD1 identical over 8 bases. V lost 5 bases and J lost 8; bases outside the gene matches: 7. CDR3 size: 13 residues. The germline V gene encodes CDR1 SEHNR and CDR2 FQNEAQ (reference sequence). CDR3 in amino acids: CASSPTGVEGYTF. CDR3 DNA: TGTGCCAGCAGCCCGACAGGGGTTGAAGGCTACACCTTC.

This sequence joins TRBV9 and TRBJ2-3; D perhaps matches TRBD2 (5 bases). This CDR3 region has 14 residues. In germline, CDR1 is SGDLS, CDR2 YYNGEE. With 1 base removed from V and 2 bases from J, the gap between germline ends came to 8 bases. CDR3 protein: CASSVSGTTDTQYF. The CDR3 DNA follows: TGTGCCAGCAGCGTATCGGGAACCACAGATACGCAGTATTTT.

The chain uses TRBV19 and TRBJ1-1; D possibly corresponds to TRBD1 (5 bases). CDR1 is LNHDA and CDR2 is SQIVND in the germline V gene (reference sequence). V gave up 0 bases and J gave up 10 bases, with 12 bases separating them. The CDR3 is made up of 13 amino acids. The CDR3 loop reads CASSIDKGTGAFF. Written as DNA, the CDR3 is TGTGCCAGTAGTATAGATAAAGGGACCGGAGCTTTCTTT. The full variable domain, rest sourced from reference TRBV19 and TRBJ1-1, is DGGITQSPKYLFRKEGQNVTLSCEQNLNHDAMYWYRQDPGQGLRLIYYSQIVNDFQKGDIAEGYSVSREKKESFPLTVTSAQKNPTAFYLCASSIDKGTGAFFGQGTRLTVV.

The rearrangement links TRBV7-9 to TRBJ2-3; 7 bases agree with TRBD2. CDR3 length: 15 amino acids. Looked up from germline, CDR1 is SEHNR and CDR2 is FQNEAQ (reference sequence). Germline trimming cut 2 bases from V and 3 bases from J; bases unmatched to any gene: 5. CDR3 protein: CASSLSPAGTDTQYF. In DNA form, the CDR3 reads TGTGCCAGCAGCTTATCCCCAGCGGGGACAGATACGCAGTATTTT.

V usage is TRBV4-1 and J usage is TRBJ2-1; 12 positions agree with TRBD2. Per the germline V gene, CDR1 is MGHRA and CDR2 is YSYEKL. The V and J ends lost 3 bases and 6 bases, in that order; junction bases with no gene match: 6. The CDR3 contains 16 residues. As DNA, the CDR3 is TGCGCCAGCAGCCAGGCCCAGGGACTAGCGGGCAATGAGCAGTTCTTC. Protein product: CASSQAQGLAGNEQFF.

The chain recombines TRBV9 with TRBJ1-5; 7 bases map to TRBD1. Germline trimming cut 2 bases from V and 6 bases from J; bases unmatched to any gene: 5. The V gene's germline CDR1 is SGDLS and CDR2 YYNGEE. The CDR3 has 14 residues. CDR3 sequence (DNA): TGTGCCAGCAGCGTTAGGGGGCAAGGTCAGCCCCAGCATTTT. Amino acids: CASSVRGQGQPQHF.

The J gene is TRBJ2-4, the V gene TRBV12-2; TRBD2, the table's D call, lacks a check against the DNA. TRBV12-2 is annotated as a pseudogene. This CDR3 is 15 amino acids long. The CDR3 is CASSTPGGAKNIQYF. In DNA, the CDR3 is TGTGCAAGTTCAACCCCGGGGGGGGCCAAAAACATTCAGTACTTC.

This chain joins TRBV7-6 and TRBJ2-2, with 12 positions matching TRBD2. Germline V gene data show CDR1 as SGHVS and CDR2 as FNYEAQ. The CDR3 consists of 17 residues. Unmatched junction bases numbered 8, after V lost 5 bases and J lost 4 bases. DNA of the CDR3: TGTGCCAGCAGCCTCCTAGCGGGGGGGCGTGGCACCGGGGAGCTGTTTTTT. It encodes CASSLLAGGRGTGELFF.

The chain couples TRBV7-2 to TRBJ2-5, with TRBD1 identical over 10 bases. From germline, CDR1 is SGHTA and CDR2 FQGNSA. This CDR3 region has 14 residues. The junction had 4 bases not matched to a gene; V was cut back by 5 bases and J by 4 bases. CDR3 in amino acids: CASSLRTGGETQYF. CDR3 nucleotide sequence: TGTGCCAGCAGCCTTAGGACAGGGGGAGAGACCCAGTACTTC. Filled out from reference TRBV7-2 and TRBJ2-5, the complete variable domain reads GAGVSQSPSNKVTEKGKDVELRCDPISGHTALYWYRQSLGQGLEFLIYFQGNSAPDKSGLPSDRFSAERTGGSVSTLTIQRTQQEDSAVYLCASSLRTGGETQYFGPGTRLLVL.

V and J are TRBV5-5 and TRBJ2-7; D not resolved. Germline CDR1 SGHKS, CDR2 YYEKEE (reference sequence). The CDR3 spans 14 residues. V was pared by 5 bases and J by 2 bases, with 14 bases between. CDR3 residues: CASRGSPATYEQYF. DNA for the CDR3: TGTGCCAGCAGAGGCTCCCCTGCTACCTACGAGCAGTACTTC.

The V gene is TRBV6-5, the J gene TRBJ2-2; 7 bases match TRBD1. The CDR3 extends over 14 amino acids. Germline values: CDR1 MNHEY, CDR2 SVGAGI. V lost 8 bases, J lost 5 bases, and 8 bases stayed unmatched. In nucleotides, the CDR3 is TGTGCCAGCGCCGGACAGGTGCAAACCGGGGAGCTGTTTTTT. Amino acids: CASAGQVQTGELFF.

This clone was seen once. The chain links TRBV6-5 to TRBJ2-7, with 8 bases identical to TRBD1. The CDR3 is 13 amino acids. V lost 5 bases and J lost 3; bases outside the gene matches: 3. Germline assignment: CDR1 MNHEY and CDR2 SVGAGI. Written as DNA, the CDR3 is TGTGCCAGCAGTGACAGGGGCTTCTACGAGCAGTACTTC. Translating gives CASSDRGFYEQYF.

The chain carries TRBV14 and TRBJ2-5; a weak D match, TRBD2 (5 bases). V dropped 4 bases and J dropped 5 bases, with 11 bases sitting between them. The CDR3 length is 13 residues. CDR1 is SGHDN and CDR2 is FVKESK in the germline V gene. The CDR3 here is CASSRGRWETQYF. CDR3 coding DNA: TGTGCCAGCAGCCGTGGGAGATGGGAGACCCAGTACTTC.

The chain carries TRBV10-2 and TRBJ2-3; the D gene could be TRBD1 or TRBD2 (6 bases each). V lost 7 bases, J lost 2 bases, and 13 bases lay in between. There are 14 residues in the CDR3. Germline CDR1 reads WSHSY; CDR2 reads SAAADI. The CDR3, as DNA: TGCGCCAGCAAACGGGCGGGACACACAGATACGCAGTATTTT. Its protein product is CASKRAGHTDTQYF.

The chain links TRBV5-1 to TRBJ2-5, with 7 bases identical to TRBD1. Trimming removed 7 bases from V and 5 bases from J; junction bases left unmatched: 11. CDR3 length equals 14 residues. From germline, CDR1 is SGHRS and CDR2 YFSETQ. In DNA form, the CDR3 reads TGCGCCAGCCGAGTAGGGGGCGCGGAGGAGACCCAGTACTTC. It encodes CASRVGGAEETQYF.